The 8 T cell receptor beta chains below all came from one sample that was sequenced in a study of T cells in tuberculosis. Profiled with immunoSEQ multiplex PCR; TCRdb holds only in-frame clones, not every one. Of 30,000 to 40,000 clones detected, more than 85% appear once; the ten largest clones hold roughly 2.2%. Source material: PBMCs. The receptors come from a donor between 10 and 29 years old with latent tuberculosis or without tuberculosis infection.

V usage is TRBV28 and J usage is TRBJ2-1; tentatively, D is TRBD1 (6 bases). The length of the CDR3 is 12 residues. Germline-derived CDR1 and CDR2 are MDHEN and SYDVKM. Trimming cost V 4 bases and J 13 bases, with 14 bases left between them. The CDR3 protein is CASSSGQIDQFF. The DNA of the CDR3 is TGTGCCAGCAGTTCCGGACAGATCGATCAGTTCTTC.

V gene TRBV27 combines with J gene TRBJ2-7; unclear D gene. The CDR3 has 13 amino acids. Germline V lookup: CDR1 MNHEY, CDR2 SMNVEV (reference sequence). Between the trimmed V and J ends, which lost 3 bases and 2 bases, there was a span of 8 bases. CDR3 in amino acids: CASSFFSPYEQYF. The DNA for the CDR3 is TGTGCCAGCAGTTTCTTTTCTCCCTACGAGCAGTACTTC.

This clone was observed a single time. The J gene is TRBJ2-6, the V gene TRBV4-1; D is unclear. Trimming took 0 bases from V and 2 from J, leaving 8 bases between them. The CDR3 consists of 16 residues. Looked up from germline, CDR1 is MGHRA and CDR2 is YSYEKL. Here the CDR3 reads CASSQDPGAGANVLTF. The CDR3 region has the DNA TGCGCCAGCAGCCAAGATCCCGGAGCTGGGGCCAACGTCCTGACTTTC.

This clone appeared a single time. This chain uses TRBV9 with TRBJ2-2; D not certain. CDR1 is SGDLS and CDR2 is YYNGEE in the germline V gene. Trimming took off 3 bases at V and 4 bases at J, with 16 bases between the two ends. This CDR3 contains 16 residues. This CDR3 reads CASSGPGGSVTGELFF. The CDR3 coding sequence is TGTGCCAGCAGCGGGCCAGGTGGTTCGGTCACCGGGGAGCTGTTTTTT.

The V and J genes are TRBV5-1 and TRBJ1-2; weak D call: TRBD1 (5 bases). Germline CDR1 reads SGHRS; CDR2 reads YFSETQ. V was trimmed by 5 bases and J by 0 bases, leaving 14 bases between them. There are 15 residues in the CDR3. CDR3 protein: CASRYGTLTNYGYTF. The CDR3, as DNA: TGCGCCAGCAGGTATGGGACTTTGACTAACTATGGCTACACCTTC.

This clone was found a few times. The chain employs TRBV4-3 and TRBJ2-7, with 8 bases lining up with TRBD1. CDR3 length: 16 amino acids. Trimming removed 4 bases from V and 0 bases from J; junction bases left unmatched: 8. In germline, CDR1 is LGHNA, CDR2 YSLEER. CDR3 sequence reads: CASSLWWTGSSYEQYF. The CDR3 coding sequence is TGCGCCAGCAGCCTCTGGTGGACAGGGAGCTCCTACGAGCAGTACTTC.

The chain joins TRBV15 to TRBJ2-1; 8 bases line up with TRBD1. The germline gives CDR1 LNHNV, CDR2 YYDKDF (reference sequence). The CDR3 sequence is 14 residues long. V lost 5 bases and J lost 2; bases outside the gene matches: 2. CDR3 protein: CATSRDRTYNEQFF. The CDR3 DNA is TGTGCCACCAGCCGGGACAGGACCTACAATGAGCAGTTCTTC.

The chain has TRBV19 and TRBJ2-4; TRBD1 is a possible D gene (5 bases). CDR1 is LNHDA and CDR2 is SQIVND in the germline V gene (reference sequence). V lost 3 bases, J lost 12 bases, and 12 bases lay in between. This CDR3 has 12 residues. As DNA, the CDR3 is TGTGCCAGTAGTATTGGTCAGGGTAATCAGTACTTC. Translated: CASSIGQGNQYF.